One sample yielded the 30 T cell receptor beta chains listed below, sequenced in a study of blood T cells in healthy people across ages. It was with a sample-barcoded 5' primer and a J-beta primer mix that a second PCR of about 6 to 12 cycles was run. TCRdb itself ran the 5' RACE reads through MiXCR, one entry per CDR3 protein. This repertoire shows 720,000 or so distinct CDR3 sequences, about 43% found once; its top ten account for about 30%. Sequenced input: blood. These receptors were taken from an elderly man in good health.

Turning to this clonotype: Its ends do not fully match the called genes, so a read error is possible. This rearrangement joins TRBV5-1 to TRBJ2-5; 7 nucleotides match TRBD2. The J call may be in error: the DNA end matches TRBJ2-7 better. There are 16 residues in the CDR3. From germline, CDR1 is SGHRS and CDR2 YFSETQ. The CDR3 reads CASSPTQAGVSDEQYF. For the CDR3, the DNA is TGCGCCAGCAGCCCAACTCAGGCGGGGGTCTCCGACGAGCAGTACTTC.

This clonotype was picked up one time. The chain couples TRBV11-1 to TRBJ1-1; 7 bases are a match to TRBD1. Germline-derived CDR1 and CDR2 are SGHAT and FQDESV (reference sequence). J was trimmed by 3 bases and V by 3 bases; bases with no gene match: 13. The CDR3 is 17 amino acids. The CDR3: CASSFRQGSSEDTEAFF. CDR3 DNA sequence: TGTGCCAGCAGCTTCCGACAGGGTTCAAGTGAGGACACTGAAGCTTTCTTT.

This clonotype turned up a few times. This chain links TRBV20-1 with TRBJ2-1, with D maybe TRBD1 (6 bases). CDR3 length equals 8 residues. Germline assignment: CDR1 DFQATT and CDR2 SNEGSKA (reference sequence). The germline V and J ends were trimmed by 7 bases and 14 bases, with 9 bases remaining between them. CDR3 bases: TGCAGTGGGACAGCGGAGTTCTTC. Encoded protein: CSGTAEFF.

This chain links TRBV7-9 with TRBJ2-3; 8 nucleotides align to TRBD2. CDR3 length equals 14 residues. CDR1 and CDR2 from the germline V gene are SEHNR and FQNEAQ (reference sequence). V shed 5 bases, J shed 4 bases, and the junction held 5 bases outside the gene matches. CDR3 DNA sequence: TGTGCCAGCAGCCGCGGACTAGCATCAGATACGCAGTATTTT. As protein: CASSRGLASDTQYF.

V is TRBV27 and J is TRBJ2-6, with 10 bases lining up with TRBD2. The J segment lost 4 bases and the V segment lost 0 bases, leaving 9 bases of the junction unmatched. The CDR3 is 19 residues long. In germline, CDR1 is MNHEY, CDR2 SMNVEV (reference sequence). The CDR3 is CASSLSMASGRTGANVLTF. In nucleotides, the CDR3 is TGTGCCAGCAGTTTATCAATGGCTAGCGGGAGAACCGGGGCCAACGTCCTGACTTTC.

On this clonotype itself: This may arise from a read error, as a much more abundant clone is one base away. This rearrangement joins TRBV15 to TRBJ2-3; no definite D call. This CDR3 comprises 12 residues. Germline V gene lookup returns CDR1 LNHNV and CDR2 YYDKDF (reference sequence). The CDR3 region is CTTRRSGDTQYF. Written as DNA, the CDR3 is TGTACCACCAGGCGAAGTGGAGATACGCAGTATTTT.

This clonotype was recorded a few times. The chain has TRBV9 and TRBJ2-5; 7 bases map to TRBD2. The V gene's germline CDR1 is SGDLS and CDR2 YYNGEE. V lost 3 bases, J lost 1 base, and 6 bases stayed unmatched. This CDR3 comprises 15 residues. CDR3 residues: CASSASGTTQETQYF. CDR3 nucleotides: TGTGCCAGCAGCGCCTCCGGGACTACCCAAGAGACCCAGTACTTC.

This clonotype has only a few counts. V usage is TRBV27 and J usage is TRBJ2-5, with 12 bases matching TRBD2. The J segment lost 5 bases and the V segment lost 5 bases, leaving 6 bases of the junction unmatched. The CDR3 covers 15 residues. Germline V gene data show CDR1 as MNHEY and CDR2 as SMNVEV (reference sequence). In nucleotides, the CDR3 is TGTGCCAGCAGTCCCGCTAGCGGGGGGGCCGAGACCCAGTACTTC. Residues: CASSPASGGAETQYF.

The gene calls are TRBV5-1 and TRBJ1-5; 11 bases map to TRBD1. Germline V gene data show CDR1 as SGHRS and CDR2 as YFSETQ. The CDR3 totals 15 residues. Trimming removed 4 bases from V and 2 bases from J; junction bases left unmatched: 2. The CDR3 coding sequence is TGCGCCAGCAGCATGGGACAGGGGGGCAATCAGCCCCAGCATTTT. Translating gives CASSMGQGGNQPQHF.

This clonotype showed up just a few times. The chain uses TRBV28 and TRBJ1-4; a weak D match, TRBD1 (6 bases). The CDR3 has 15 amino acids. The V end was cut by 2 bases, the J end by 5 bases, with 12 bases between. Germline lookup yields CDR1 MDHEN and CDR2 SYDVKM. As DNA, the CDR3 is TGTGCCAGCAGTTTAACTCAGGGGAGAAATGAAAAACTGTTTTTT. Amino acid sequence: CASSLTQGRNEKLFF.

Turning to this clonotype: This sequence may be a read error, since a much larger clone differs from it by one base. The chain employs TRBV7-2 and TRBJ2-7; 8 bases are shared with TRBD1. V trimming: 4 bases; J trimming: 5 bases; junction bases outside the gene matches: 4. The germline CDR1 and CDR2 sequences are SGHTA and FQGNSA. The CDR3 totals 13 residues. The CDR3 protein is CASSSGQGHEQYF. CDR3 sequence (DNA): TGTGCCAGCAGCTCAGGACAGGGCCACGAGCAGTACTTC.

The V gene is TRBV3-1, the J gene TRBJ2-5; D is undetermined. Germline V lookup: CDR1 LGHDT, CDR2 YNNKEL (reference sequence). The CDR3 has 14 residues. Trimming took off 6 bases at V and 3 bases at J, with 14 bases between the two ends. The CDR3 sequence is CASRGALDEETQYF. CDR3 nucleotide sequence: TGTGCCAGCAGGGGCGCCCTAGACGAAGAGACCCAGTACTTC.

In this sample, this clonotype turned up a few times. CDR3 bases: TGTGCCAGCAGTTACCCGGAAGGGACGGCCCAAAAGTACTTC. It yields the protein CASSYPEGTAQKYF. V usage is TRBV6-2 or TRBV6-3 and J usage is TRBJ2-5; D may correspond to TRBD1 or TRBD2 (5 bases each). Germline V lookup: CDR1 MNHEY, CDR2 SVGEGT. V was clipped by 2 bases and J by 12 bases, with 19 bases between them. This CDR3 comprises 14 residues.

The rearrangement joins TRBV4-1 to TRBJ2-1; TRBD2 matches 9 bases. The J call may be faulty, since TRBJ2-7 better matches the DNA end. In germline, CDR1 is MGHRA, CDR2 YSYEKL. The CDR3 has 20 residues. CDR3 in amino acids: CASSQDRVAGVYGGYNEQYF. CDR3 nucleotides: TGCGCCAGCAGCCAAGATAGAGTAGCGGGAGTGTATGGAGGCTACAATGAGCAGTACTTC.

The V and J genes are TRBV3-1 and TRBJ2-1; D is uncertain. CDR1 is LGHDT and CDR2 is YNNKEL in the germline V gene (reference sequence). Between the trimmed V and J ends, which lost 1 base and 0 bases, there was a span of 10 bases. The CDR3 extends over 16 amino acids. The CDR3 is CASSQGTASSYNEQFF. The CDR3 coding sequence is TGTGCCAGCAGCCAAGGGACGGCTTCCTCCTACAATGAGCAGTTCTTC.

This clonotype was detected many times. The rearrangement uses TRBV12-3 or TRBV12-4 and TRBJ2-3; no definite D call. CDR3 size: 17 residues. Trimming removed 2 bases from V and 1 base from J, with 16 bases in between. The CDR3 DNA sequence: TGTGCCAGCAGTTTACGGCTCGTTTCACGCGGCACAGATACGCAGTATTTT. This translates into CASSLRLVSRGTDTQYF.

Of note for this clonotype: This could be a read error, since a much larger clone is one nucleotide away. J is TRBJ2-3 and V is TRBV29-1; either TRBD1 or TRBD2 may supply D (5 bases each). The CDR3 is 17 residues long. Germline V lookup: CDR1 SQVTM, CDR2 ANQGSEA. Trimming shortened V by 1 base and J by 6 bases, and 23 bases separated the two germline ends. For the CDR3, the DNA is TGCAGCGTTGAAGTACTAACGGGACCAGCGGAGACTGATACGCAGTATTTT. Its protein product is CSVEVLTGPAETDTQYF.

The J gene is TRBJ2-4, the V gene TRBV2; 7 nucleotides match TRBD1. Trimming took 6 bases from V and 15 from J; bases not matched to a gene: 5. The CDR3 has 10 amino acids. Per the germline V gene, CDR1 is SNHLY and CDR2 is FYNNEI. The CDR3 region is CASRATGWYF. CDR3 nucleotide sequence: TGTGCCAGCAGGGCGACAGGGTGGTACTTC.

This clonotype was picked up a small number of times. DNA of the CDR3: TGTGCCAGCAGTACTAGGACAGGTTCCTACGAGCAGTACTTC. Translation: CASSTRTGSYEQYF. The rearrangement uses TRBV11-2 and TRBJ2-7; 7 nucleotides match TRBD1. CDR3 size: 14 residues. The ends lost 6 bases at V and 1 base at J; junction bases unmatched: 6. The germline gives CDR1 SGHAT, CDR2 FQNNGV.

J is TRBJ1-2 and V is TRBV5-1; D is perhaps TRBD1 (5 bases). Per the germline V gene, CDR1 is SGHRS and CDR2 is YFSETQ. V shed 4 bases and J shed 4 bases, with 14 bases lying between them. This CDR3 is built from 14 residues. CDR3 DNA sequence: TGCGCCAGCAGCCCCACATCGGGGACCTATGGCTACACCTTC. Translated, it gives CASSPTSGTYGYTF.

A single count supports this clonotype. It may be a read error: a sequence one base away is much more abundant. The J gene is TRBJ1-2, the V gene TRBV7-2; no clear D gene. The ends were cut back, 5 bases at V and 7 bases at J, with 11 bases in the middle. The V gene's germline CDR1 is SGHTA and CDR2 FQGNSA. CDR3 length equals 12 residues. The CDR3 loop is CASSPRSVGYTF. CDR3 nucleotides: TGTGCCAGCAGCCCTAGATCTGTTGGCTACACCTTC.

This clonotype occurred many times. The V and J genes are TRBV29-1 and TRBJ2-6; D possibly corresponds to TRBD2 (6 bases). V was pared by 5 bases and J by 1 base, with 6 bases between. The CDR3 contains 13 residues. The germline V gene has CDR1 SQVTM and CDR2 ANQGSEA. The CDR3 spells CSVRGSGANVLTF. CDR3 DNA: TGCAGCGTTCGGGGGTCTGGGGCCAACGTCCTGACTTTC.

A few counts support this clonotype. The chain uses TRBV6-2 or TRBV6-3 and TRBJ2-4; the D is unclear. The CDR3 contains 14 residues. Germline V gene sequence: CDR1 MNHEY, CDR2 SVGEGT. V shed 3 bases and J shed 5 bases, with 11 bases lying between them. The CDR3 DNA is TGTGCCAGCAGTTATAGTCGGAACGAAAACATTCAGTACTTC. Translating gives CASSYSRNENIQYF.

This clonotype was counted a few times. The rearrangement joins TRBV7-2 to TRBJ2-6, with D possibly being TRBD1 (7 bases). The CDR3 has 19 amino acids. V lost 4 bases and J 0 bases, leaving 19 bases between the germline ends. Per the germline V gene, CDR1 is SGHTA and CDR2 is FQGNSA. DNA for the CDR3: TGTGCCAGCAGCTCCTCCGGGCGGGGACAGTTCTCTGGGGCCAACGTCCTGACTTTC. Translating it yields CASSSSGRGQFSGANVLTF.

The gene calls are TRBV11-2 and TRBJ2-3; 12 bases line up with TRBD2. Trimming at V came to 1 base and at J to 3 bases, leaving 5 bases not matched to a gene. There are 17 residues in the CDR3. Germline lookup yields CDR1 SGHAT and CDR2 FQNNGV. CDR3 coding DNA: TGTGCCAGCAGCTTAGCCCTAGCGGGGGGGCCAACAGATACGCAGTATTTT. It yields the protein CASSLALAGGPTDTQYF.

V and J are TRBV20-1 and TRBJ2-7; 8 bases are shared with TRBD2. The CDR3 covers 14 residues. The V and J ends lost 2 bases and 1 base, in that order; junction bases with no gene match: 4. Germline CDR1 is DFQATT and CDR2 is SNEGSKA (reference sequence). The CDR3 region has the DNA TGCAGTGCTAGACCGGGACTAGTTTCCTACGAGCAGTACTTC. Protein: CSARPGLVSYEQYF.

This clonotype was seen repeatedly, ten times or more. The chain joins TRBV6-2 or TRBV6-3 to TRBJ2-7; the D call may be TRBD1 or TRBD2 (5 bases each). The V and J ends lost 6 bases and 1 base respectively, with 19 bases between them. Germline values: CDR1 MNHEY, CDR2 SVGEGT. This CDR3 region has 16 residues. The CDR3 reads CASRDGAGSRSYEQYF. DNA for the CDR3: TGTGCCAGCAGGGACGGGGCAGGGTCAAGGTCCTACGAGCAGTACTTC.

This clonotype was detected only a few times. The chain carries TRBV28 and TRBJ2-5; a weak D match, TRBD1 (6 bases). V lost 6 bases, J lost 2 bases, and 16 bases lay in between. Germline values: CDR1 MDHEN, CDR2 SYDVKM. The CDR3 consists of 15 residues. CDR3 sequence: CASRTGLGGQETQYF. The CDR3 nucleotides are TGTGCCAGCAGAACAGGGTTAGGGGGACAAGAGACCCAGTACTTC.

This sequence joins TRBV6-5 and TRBJ1-5; no firm D call. The CDR3 covers 15 residues. V lost 0 bases, J lost 3 bases, and 9 bases lay in between. CDR1 is MNHEY and CDR2 is SVGAGI in the germline V gene. CDR3 in amino acids: CASSYSSRSNQPQHF. DNA of the CDR3: TGTGCCAGCAGTTACTCGTCTCGTTCCAATCAGCCCCAGCATTTT.

The table lists this clonotype with many counts. This chain links TRBV29-1 with TRBJ1-2; perhaps TRBD1 as D (5 bases). Trimming stripped 8 bases from V and 8 bases from J, with 15 bases between. The CDR3 extends over 11 amino acids. CDR1 is SQVTM and CDR2 is ANQGSEA in the germline V gene. The CDR3 loop is CSHGGIEGYTF. In nucleotides, the CDR3 is TGCAGCCACGGGGGGATTGAGGGCTACACCTTC.